These 17 T cell receptor beta chains share one sample of origin, sequenced in a study of beta chain features in type 1 diabetes. What was sequenced were expressed TCRB transcripts, since all of the isolated RNA had been reverse transcribed. Sequenced by immunoSEQ multiplex PCR; TCRdb stores in-frame clones only, minus some. The repertoire holds hundreds of thousands of clones, with 8% as singletons. Sequencing was done on a sample of central memory CD4+ T cells from blood. These receptor sequences come from a young woman in good health.

The chain links TRBV4-1 to TRBJ2-1; the D gene is possibly TRBD1 (5 bases). The CDR3 contains 13 residues. With 0 bases removed from V and 12 bases from J, the gap between germline ends came to 12 bases. Looked up from germline, CDR1 is MGHRA and CDR2 is YSYEKL. In DNA, the CDR3 is TGCGCCAGCAGCCAAGATCGTAGGGGCGGGCAGTTCTTC. As protein: CASSQDRRGGQFF.

This clone was detected many times. V is TRBV15 and J is TRBJ2-1; unclear D gene. The CDR3 consists of 13 residues. V gave up 1 base and J gave up 8 bases, with 9 bases separating them. CDR1 and CDR2 from the germline V gene are LNHNV and YYDKDF (reference sequence). The CDR3 DNA reads as TGTGCCACCAGCAGAGTTTTAGCCCATGAGCAGTTCTTC. It specifies CATSRVLAHEQFF. Combining the CDR3 with reference TRBV15 and TRBJ2-1 gives the whole variable domain DAMVIQNPRYQVTQFGKPVTLSCSQTLNHNVMYWYQQKSSQAPKLLFHYYDKDFNNEADTPDNFQSRRPNTSFCFLDIRSPGLGDTAMYLCATSRVLAHEQFFGPGTRLTVL.

The chain has TRBV7-6 and TRBJ2-7, with 7 bases matching TRBD1. Losses at the gene ends were 1 base for V and 7 bases for J; bases not matched to a gene: 7. The length of the CDR3 is 14 residues. From germline, CDR1 is SGHVS and CDR2 FNYEAQ. The CDR3 DNA follows: TGTGCCAGCAGCTTAGACAGGGGTTTATCGGAGCAGTACTTC. This gives the protein CASSLDRGLSEQYF.

The sample holds a few counts of this clone. V and J are TRBV19 and TRBJ2-3; 9 bases map to TRBD2. The length of the CDR3 is 14 residues. V lost 9 bases and J lost 5; bases outside the gene matches: 9. Germline CDR1 and CDR2: LNHDA and SQIVND (reference sequence). The CDR3 region is CASKIAGVGDTQYF. The CDR3 DNA follows: TGTGCCAGCAAAATAGCGGGAGTGGGAGATACGCAGTATTTT.

This clone was picked up a small number of times. The genes are TRBV7-9 and TRBJ2-3; D uncertain. Trimming took off 4 bases at V and 9 bases at J, with 14 bases between the two ends. The CDR3 spans 13 residues. Germline loops: CDR1 SEHNR, CDR2 FQNEAQ (reference sequence). The CDR3 is CASSSPSGLTQYF. In DNA, the CDR3 is TGTGCCAGCAGCTCCCCTTCGGGCCTAACGCAGTATTTT.

This clone has a handful of counts. The V call is TRBV28, the J call TRBJ2-2; D ambiguous. Germline CDR1 MDHEN, CDR2 SYDVKM. Trimming removed 4 bases from V and 4 bases from J, with 7 bases in between. This CDR3 has 13 residues. The CDR3: CASSSQTTGELFF. The DNA of the CDR3 is TGTGCCAGCAGTTCCCAAACCACCGGGGAGCTGTTTTTT.

This sequence joins TRBV7-8 and TRBJ2-5; D uncertain. The germline V gene has CDR1 SGHVS and CDR2 FQNEAQ. Trimming cost V 2 bases and J 5 bases, with 12 bases left between them. CDR3 length: 14 amino acids. The CDR3 here is CASSLNVLGETQYF. The CDR3 region has the DNA TGTGCCAGCAGCTTAAATGTCCTAGGGGAGACCCAGTACTTC.

The chain recombines TRBV7-2 with TRBJ1-1; D is uncertain. Trimming took 2 bases from V and 1 from J, leaving 17 bases between them. The CDR3 runs to 17 residues. Germline loops: CDR1 SGHTA, CDR2 FQGNSA. In DNA, the CDR3 is TGTGCCAGCAGCTTAAAGTTTAGTCTCAACGAGAACACTGAAGCTTTCTTT. The encoded protein is CASSLKFSLNENTEAFF.

This clone was detected only a few times. The rearrangement links TRBV4-3 to TRBJ1-2, with D possibly TRBD1 on 5 matching bases. The CDR3 is 16 residues long. Germline loops: CDR1 LGHNA, CDR2 YSLEER. V gave up 4 bases and J gave up 3 bases, with 18 bases separating them. CDR3 protein: CASSPSPHQTDYGYTF. The DNA for the CDR3 is TGCGCCAGCAGCCCTTCCCCACATCAGACAGACTATGGCTACACCTTC.

This clone has more than one count but fewer than ten. The chain has TRBV4-2 and TRBJ2-5; TRBD1 matches at 9 bases. The CDR3 spans 14 residues. V lost 8 bases and J lost 4; bases outside the gene matches: 8. CDR1 LGHNA and CDR2 YNFKEQ come from the germline V gene. This CDR3 reads CASGRGQGGETQYF. CDR3 bases: TGTGCCAGCGGACGGGGACAGGGAGGAGAGACCCAGTACTTC.

This clone was seen a handful of times. The chain combines TRBV5-1 with TRBJ1-4, with a tentative D call TRBD1 (6 bases). CDR3 length: 13 amino acids. The germline V gene encodes CDR1 SGHRS and CDR2 YFSETQ. The ends were cut back, 6 bases at V and 7 bases at J, with 13 bases in the middle. CDR3 region: CASNTGTSEKLFF. The CDR3 region has the DNA TGCGCCAGCAACACAGGGACAAGTGAAAAACTGTTTTTT.

This chain uses TRBV2 with TRBJ2-5, with D perhaps being TRBD1 or TRBD2 (5 bases each). Germline CDR1 is SNHLY and CDR2 is FYNNEI. This CDR3 spans 13 amino acids. Trimming took 10 bases from V and 3 from J, leaving 15 bases between them. This CDR3 is CATQRDGKETQYF. CDR3 sequence (DNA): TGTGCCACTCAGAGGGACGGAAAAGAGACCCAGTACTTC.

The V and J genes are TRBV6-5 and TRBJ1-3, with unresolved D. CDR3 size: 11 residues. Per germline, CDR1 MNHEY and CDR2 SVGAGI. The ends were cut back, 7 bases at V and 3 bases at J, with 4 bases in the middle. Here the CDR3 reads CASTNGNTIYF. In DNA, the CDR3 is TGTGCCAGCACTAATGGAAACACCATATATTTT.

The J gene is TRBJ2-7, the V gene TRBV10-2; D not certain. V lost 3 bases and J lost 3, with 3 bases in between. Germline lookup yields CDR1 WSHSY and CDR2 SAAADI. The CDR3 extends over 11 amino acids. CDR3: CASSDIYEQYF. CDR3 in DNA: TGCGCCAGCAGTGATATCTACGAGCAGTACTTC.

Of note for this clone: A single base separates this from a much larger clone, so it may be a read error. The rearrangement uses TRBV7-3 and TRBJ2-3, with TRBD2 identical over 7 bases. Per the germline V gene, CDR1 is SGHTA and CDR2 is FQGTGA. The CDR3 has 14 residues. V gave up 3 bases and J gave up 0 bases; unmatched junction bases: 0. Written as DNA, the CDR3 is TGTGCCAGCAGCTTTAGCGGGAGCACAGATACGCAGTATTTT. The encoded protein is CASSFSGSTDTQYF.

This clone was seen ten or more times. The genes are TRBV14 and TRBJ2-1; D assignment may be TRBD1 or TRBD2 (6 bases each). The CDR3 has 16 amino acids. The V and J ends lost 5 bases and 2 bases respectively, with 16 bases between them. Germline CDR1 reads SGHDN; CDR2 reads FVKESK. Here the CDR3 DNA reads TGTGCCAGCAGCAGGAGGGGGACTGAGACCTACAATGAGCAGTTCTTC. Translating it yields CASSRRGTETYNEQFF. Full variable domain (missing parts from reference TRBV14 and TRBJ2-1): EAGVTQFPSHSVIEKGQTVTLRCDPISGHDNLYWYRRVMGKEIKFLLHFVKESKQDESGMPNNRFLAERTGGTYSTLKVQPAELEDSGVYFCASSRRGTETYNEQFFGPGTRLTVL.

V and J are TRBV6-6 and TRBJ2-7; the D gene is possibly TRBD1 (6 bases). The germline V gene encodes CDR1 MNHNY and CDR2 SVGAGI (reference sequence). Trimming removed 6 bases at V and 11 bases at J, with 17 bases between. The CDR3 has 12 amino acids. The CDR3 is CASSHGQLTEYF. CDR3 DNA sequence: TGTGCCAGCAGCCACGGACAGTTGACCGAGTACTTC.